This TCR beta chain was identified during a study of blood T cell repertoires in COVID-19. V was trimmed by 7 bases and J by 6 bases, leaving 13 bases between them. Germline V lookup: CDR1 MNHNY, CDR2 SVGAGI (reference sequence). This CDR3 region has 13 residues. Clones were read by immunoSEQ multiplex PCR, and TCRdb kept only the in-frame ones, dropping some. The sample lists around 300,000 clones; 75% to 90% were seen once. The J gene is TRBJ2-1, the V gene TRBV6-6; no clear D gene. Input material: peripheral blood. This TCR was sampled from a woman between 50 and 59 years old with COVID-19, enrolled during active disease. The CDR3 nucleotides read TGTGCCAGCAAGGAGCATACGGGCAATGAGCAGTTCTTC. Protein product: CASKEHTGNEQFF.